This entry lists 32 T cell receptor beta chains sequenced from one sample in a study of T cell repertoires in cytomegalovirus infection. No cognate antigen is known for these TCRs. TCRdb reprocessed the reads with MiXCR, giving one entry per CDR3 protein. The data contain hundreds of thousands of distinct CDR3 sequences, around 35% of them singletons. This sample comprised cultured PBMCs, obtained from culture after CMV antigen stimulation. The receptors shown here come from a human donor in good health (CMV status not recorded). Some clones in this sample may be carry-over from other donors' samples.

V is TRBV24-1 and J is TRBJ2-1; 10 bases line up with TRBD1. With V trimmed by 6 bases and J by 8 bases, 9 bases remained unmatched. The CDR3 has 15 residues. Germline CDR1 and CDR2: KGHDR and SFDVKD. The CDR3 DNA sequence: TGTGCCACCAGTCGTGGCGACAGGGGGCGATATGAGCAGTTCTTC. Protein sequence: CATSRGDRGRYEQFF.

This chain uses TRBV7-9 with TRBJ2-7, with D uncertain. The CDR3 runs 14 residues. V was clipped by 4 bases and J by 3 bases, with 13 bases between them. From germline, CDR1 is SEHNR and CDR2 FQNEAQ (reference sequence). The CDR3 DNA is TGTGCCAGCAGCTCTGGTATCTCAGGCTACGAGCAGTACTTC. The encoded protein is CASSSGISGYEQYF.

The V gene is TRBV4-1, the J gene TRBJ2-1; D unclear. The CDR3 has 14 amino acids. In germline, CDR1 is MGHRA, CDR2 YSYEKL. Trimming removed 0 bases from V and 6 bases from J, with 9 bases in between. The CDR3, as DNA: TGCGCCAGCAGCCAAGAAGGGCCACGCAATGAGCAGTTCTTC. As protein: CASSQEGPRNEQFF.

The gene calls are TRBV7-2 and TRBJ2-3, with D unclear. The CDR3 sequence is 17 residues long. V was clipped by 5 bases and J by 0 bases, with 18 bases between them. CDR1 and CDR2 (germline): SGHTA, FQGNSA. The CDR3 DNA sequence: TGTGCCAGCAGCAACCCTATAGACCAAACTAGCACAGATACGCAGTATTTT. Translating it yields CASSNPIDQTSTDTQYF.

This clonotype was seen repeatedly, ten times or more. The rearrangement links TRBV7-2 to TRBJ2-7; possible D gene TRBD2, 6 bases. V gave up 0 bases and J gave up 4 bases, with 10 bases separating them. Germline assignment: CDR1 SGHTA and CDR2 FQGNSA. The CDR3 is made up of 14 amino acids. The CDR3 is CASSLAEGGYEQYF. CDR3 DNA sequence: TGTGCCAGCAGCTTAGCGGAGGGCGGGTACGAGCAGTACTTC.

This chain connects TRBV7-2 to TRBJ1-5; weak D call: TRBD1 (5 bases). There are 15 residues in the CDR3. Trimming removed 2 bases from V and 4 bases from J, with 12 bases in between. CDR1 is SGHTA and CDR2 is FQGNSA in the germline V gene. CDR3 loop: CASSLLPGLNQPQHF. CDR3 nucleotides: TGTGCCAGCAGCTTACTTCCAGGGTTAAATCAGCCCCAGCATTTT.

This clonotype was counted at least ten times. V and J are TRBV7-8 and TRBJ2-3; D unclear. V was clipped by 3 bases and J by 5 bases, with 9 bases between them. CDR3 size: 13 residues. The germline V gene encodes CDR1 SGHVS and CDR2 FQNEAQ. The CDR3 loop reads CASSLVVGDTQYF. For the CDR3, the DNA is TGTGCCAGCAGCTTGGTCGTTGGAGATACGCAGTATTTT.

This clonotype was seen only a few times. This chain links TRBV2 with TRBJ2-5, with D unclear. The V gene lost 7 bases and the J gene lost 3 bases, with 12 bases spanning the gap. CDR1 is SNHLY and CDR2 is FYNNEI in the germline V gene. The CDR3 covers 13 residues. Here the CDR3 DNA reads TGTGCCAGCAACCGTGAGGACGAAGAGACCCAGTACTTC. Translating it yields CASNREDEETQYF.

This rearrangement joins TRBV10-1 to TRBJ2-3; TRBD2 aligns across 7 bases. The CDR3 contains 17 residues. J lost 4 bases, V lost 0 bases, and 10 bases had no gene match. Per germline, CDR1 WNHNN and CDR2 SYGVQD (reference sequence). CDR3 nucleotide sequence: TGCGCCAGCAGTGAGTCGAGTAAGGCGGGAGTGGCAGATACGCAGTATTTT. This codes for CASSESSKAGVADTQYF.

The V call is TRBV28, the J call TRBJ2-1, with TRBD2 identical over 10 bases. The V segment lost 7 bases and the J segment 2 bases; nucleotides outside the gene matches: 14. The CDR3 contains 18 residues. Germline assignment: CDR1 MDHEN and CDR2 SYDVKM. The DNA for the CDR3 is TGTGCCAGCAACCTGGGACTAGCGCGTGCTTCCCCCTACAATGAGCAGTTCTTC. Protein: CASNLGLARASPYNEQFF.

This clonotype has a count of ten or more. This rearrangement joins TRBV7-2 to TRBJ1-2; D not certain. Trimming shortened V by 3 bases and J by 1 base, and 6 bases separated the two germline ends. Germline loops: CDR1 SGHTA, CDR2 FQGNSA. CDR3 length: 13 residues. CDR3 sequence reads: CASSFADNYGYTF. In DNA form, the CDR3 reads TGTGCCAGCAGCTTCGCAGATAACTATGGCTACACCTTC.

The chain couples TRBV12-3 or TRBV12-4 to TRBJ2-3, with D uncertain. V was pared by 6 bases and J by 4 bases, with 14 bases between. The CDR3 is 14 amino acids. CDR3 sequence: CASRPVSGADTQYF. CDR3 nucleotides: TGTGCCAGCAGGCCGGTCAGTGGGGCAGATACGCAGTATTTT.

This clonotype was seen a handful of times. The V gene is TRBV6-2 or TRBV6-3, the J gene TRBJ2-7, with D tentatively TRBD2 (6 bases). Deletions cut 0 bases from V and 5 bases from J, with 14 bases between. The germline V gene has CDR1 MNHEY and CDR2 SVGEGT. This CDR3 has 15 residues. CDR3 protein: CASSYSGRERDEQYF. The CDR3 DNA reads TGTGCCAGCAGTTACTCGGGGCGGGAAAGGGACGAGCAGTACTTC.

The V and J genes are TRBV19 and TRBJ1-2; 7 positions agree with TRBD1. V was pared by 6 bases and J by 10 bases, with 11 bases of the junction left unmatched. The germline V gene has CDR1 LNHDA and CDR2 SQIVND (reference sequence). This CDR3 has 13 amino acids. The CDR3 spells CASSPGQLSVYTF. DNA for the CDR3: TGTGCCAGTAGCCCGGGACAGCTCTCGGTCTACACCTTC.

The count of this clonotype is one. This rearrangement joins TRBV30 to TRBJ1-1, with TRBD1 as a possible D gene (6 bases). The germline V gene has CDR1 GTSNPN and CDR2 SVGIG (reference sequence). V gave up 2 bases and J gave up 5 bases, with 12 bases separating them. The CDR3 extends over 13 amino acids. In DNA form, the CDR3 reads TGTGCCTGGAGTTACAGGGAGGGGACTGAAGCTTTCTTT. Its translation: CAWSYREGTEAFF.

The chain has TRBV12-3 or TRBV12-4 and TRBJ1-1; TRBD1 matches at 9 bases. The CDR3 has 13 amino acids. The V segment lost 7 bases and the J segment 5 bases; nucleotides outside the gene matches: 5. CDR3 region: CASTETGGTEAFF. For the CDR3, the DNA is TGTGCCAGCACCGAGACAGGGGGGACTGAAGCTTTCTTT.

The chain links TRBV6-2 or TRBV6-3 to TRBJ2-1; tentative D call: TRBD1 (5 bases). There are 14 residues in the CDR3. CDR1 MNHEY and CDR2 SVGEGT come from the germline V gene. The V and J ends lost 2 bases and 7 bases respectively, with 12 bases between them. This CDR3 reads CASSYRGKWNEQFF. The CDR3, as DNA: TGTGCCAGCAGTTACAGGGGAAAATGGAATGAGCAGTTCTTC.

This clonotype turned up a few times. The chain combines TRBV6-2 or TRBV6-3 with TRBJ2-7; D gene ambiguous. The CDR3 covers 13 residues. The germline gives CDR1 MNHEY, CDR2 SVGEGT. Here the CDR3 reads CASRSRFANVASV. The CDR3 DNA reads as TGTGCCAGCAGGAGTCGGTTTGCTAACGTAGCTTCCGTC.

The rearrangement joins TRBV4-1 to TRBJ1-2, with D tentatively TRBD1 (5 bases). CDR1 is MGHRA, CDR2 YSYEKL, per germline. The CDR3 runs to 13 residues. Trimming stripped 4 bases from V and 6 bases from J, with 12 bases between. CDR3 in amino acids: CASSRGHADGYTF. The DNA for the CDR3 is TGCGCCAGCAGCCGAGGACACGCCGATGGCTACACCTTC.

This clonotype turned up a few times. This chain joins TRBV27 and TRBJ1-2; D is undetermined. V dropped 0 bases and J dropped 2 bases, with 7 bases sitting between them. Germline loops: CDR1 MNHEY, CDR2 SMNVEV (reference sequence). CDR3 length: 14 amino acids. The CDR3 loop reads CASSLSQQNYGYTF. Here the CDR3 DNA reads TGTGCCAGCAGTTTATCGCAACAGAACTATGGCTACACCTTC.

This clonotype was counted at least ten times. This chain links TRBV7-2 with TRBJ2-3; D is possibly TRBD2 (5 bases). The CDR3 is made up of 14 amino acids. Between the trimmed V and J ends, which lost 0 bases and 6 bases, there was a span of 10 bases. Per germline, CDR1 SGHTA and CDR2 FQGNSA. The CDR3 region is CASSLASGGDTQYF. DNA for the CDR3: TGTGCCAGCAGCTTAGCAAGCGGCGGGGATACGCAGTATTTT. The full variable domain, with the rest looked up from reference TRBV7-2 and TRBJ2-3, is GAGVSQSPSNKVTEKGKDVELRCDPISGHTALYWYRQSLGQGLEFLIYFQGNSAPDKSGLPSDRFSAERTGGSVSTLTIQRTQQEDSAVYLCASSLASGGDTQYFGPGTRLTVL.

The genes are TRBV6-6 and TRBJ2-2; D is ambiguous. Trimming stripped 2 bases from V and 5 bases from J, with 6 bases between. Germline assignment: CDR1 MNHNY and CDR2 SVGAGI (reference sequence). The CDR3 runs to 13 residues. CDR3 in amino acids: CASSYIETGELFF. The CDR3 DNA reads TGTGCCAGCAGTTACATAGAAACCGGGGAGCTGTTTTTT.

The CDR3 loop is CASSLTQKIGTEAFF. Here the CDR3 DNA reads TGTGCCAGCAGTTTAACTCAGAAGATTGGCACTGAAGCTTTCTTT. This chain connects TRBV28 to TRBJ1-1; D not certain. The germline V gene encodes CDR1 MDHEN and CDR2 SYDVKM. The germline V and J ends were trimmed by 2 bases and 4 bases, with 14 bases remaining between them. The CDR3 covers 15 residues.

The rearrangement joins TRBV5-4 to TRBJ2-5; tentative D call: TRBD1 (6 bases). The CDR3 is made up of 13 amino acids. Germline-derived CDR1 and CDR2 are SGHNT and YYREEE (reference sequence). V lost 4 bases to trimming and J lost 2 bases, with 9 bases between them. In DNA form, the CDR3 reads TGTGCCAGCAGCGTGGACAGTCAAGAGACCCAGTACTTC. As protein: CASSVDSQETQYF.

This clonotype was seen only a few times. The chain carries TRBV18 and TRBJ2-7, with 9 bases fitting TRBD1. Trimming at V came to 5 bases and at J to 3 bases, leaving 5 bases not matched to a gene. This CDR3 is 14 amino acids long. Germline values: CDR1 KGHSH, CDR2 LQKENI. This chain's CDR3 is CASSYGTGLYEQYF. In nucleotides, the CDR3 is TGTGCCAGCTCATACGGGACAGGGCTCTACGAGCAGTACTTC.

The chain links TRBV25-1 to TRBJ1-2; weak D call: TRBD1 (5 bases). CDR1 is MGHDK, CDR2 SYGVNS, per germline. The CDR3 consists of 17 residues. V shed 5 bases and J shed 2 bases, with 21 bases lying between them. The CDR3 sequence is CASSPFPRTLGNYGYTF. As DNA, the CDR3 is TGTGCCAGCAGTCCCTTCCCAAGGACACTGGGAAACTATGGCTACACCTTC.

CDR3 in amino acids: CSVAILAEGSYNEQFF. For the CDR3, the DNA is TGCAGCGTTGCCATACTAGCGGAGGGCTCCTACAATGAGCAGTTCTTC. The gene calls are TRBV29-1 and TRBJ2-1; 8 nucleotides agree with TRBD2. Germline loops: CDR1 SQVTM, CDR2 ANQGSEA. CDR3 length equals 16 residues. Losses at the gene ends were 4 bases for V and 0 bases for J; bases not matched to a gene: 8.

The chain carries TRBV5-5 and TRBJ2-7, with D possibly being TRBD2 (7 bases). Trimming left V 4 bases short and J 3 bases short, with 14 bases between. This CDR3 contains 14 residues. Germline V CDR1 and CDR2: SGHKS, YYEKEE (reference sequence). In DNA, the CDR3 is TGTGCCAGCAGCCCCACGGGGGGACACTACGAGCAGTACTTC. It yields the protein CASSPTGGHYEQYF.

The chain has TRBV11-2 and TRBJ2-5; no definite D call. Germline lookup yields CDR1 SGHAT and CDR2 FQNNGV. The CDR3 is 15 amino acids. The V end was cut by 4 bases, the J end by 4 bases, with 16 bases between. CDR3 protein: CASSSPRIGPETQYF. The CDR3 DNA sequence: TGTGCCAGCAGCTCACCCCGTATAGGGCCAGAGACCCAGTACTTC. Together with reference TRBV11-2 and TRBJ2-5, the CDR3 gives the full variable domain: EAGVAQSPRYKIIEKRQSVAFWCNPISGHATLYWYQQILGQGPKLLIQFQNNGVVDDSQLPKDRFSAERLKGVDSTLKIQPAKLEDSAVYLCASSSPRIGPETQYFGPGTRLLVL.

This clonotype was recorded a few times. CDR3 sequence (DNA): TGTGCCAGCAGTTCGTCTAGCGGGAGCCCCCTCGAGCAGTACGTC. It codes for CASSSSSGSPLEQYV. V gene TRBV28 combines with J gene TRBJ2-7; 10 bases fit TRBD2. J was trimmed by 6 bases and V by 4 bases; bases with no gene match: 9. CDR1 is MDHEN and CDR2 is SYDVKM in the germline V gene. The CDR3 length is 15 residues.

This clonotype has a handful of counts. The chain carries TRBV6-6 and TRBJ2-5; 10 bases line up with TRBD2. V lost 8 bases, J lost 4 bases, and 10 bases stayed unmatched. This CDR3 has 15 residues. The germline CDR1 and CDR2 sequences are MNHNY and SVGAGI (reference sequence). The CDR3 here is CASSRASGSGETQYF. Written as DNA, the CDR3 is TGTGCCAGCTCTCGGGCTAGCGGGAGCGGAGAGACCCAGTACTTC.

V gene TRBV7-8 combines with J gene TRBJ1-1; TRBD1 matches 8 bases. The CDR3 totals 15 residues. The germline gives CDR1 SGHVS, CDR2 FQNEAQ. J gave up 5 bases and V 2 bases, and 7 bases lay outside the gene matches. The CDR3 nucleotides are TGTGCCAGCAGCTTAAGCAGGGGGCGGAGGACTGAAGCTTTCTTT. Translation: CASSLSRGRRTEAFF.